Following are 23 T cell receptor beta chains from one sample sequenced in a study of T cells after posttransplantation cyclophosphamide. Generated by immunoSEQ multiplex PCR, the TCRdb table keeps only in-frame clones and is missing some. The sample has 14,000 or so clones, 76% seen once. Sequenced material: memory CD4+ T cells sorted from PBMCs. Receptor source: a man aged 50-60 years.

The V gene is TRBV10-3, the J gene TRBJ2-3; 7 bases agree with TRBD1. Germline V gives CDR1 ENHRY, CDR2 SYGVKD. CDR3 length: 14 residues. The V segment lost 6 bases and the J segment 4 bases; nucleotides outside the gene matches: 7. CDR3 sequence: CAISRDSPPDTQYF. In nucleotides, the CDR3 is TGTGCCATCAGCCGGGACAGTCCCCCAGATACGCAGTATTTT.

The chain has TRBV6-1 and TRBJ2-2, with 10 bases lining up with TRBD1. Trimming removed 6 bases from V and 5 bases from J; junction bases left unmatched: 3. CDR1 and CDR2 (germline): MNHNS, SASEGT. This CDR3 region has 14 residues. The CDR3 DNA is TGTGCCAGCAGACGGACAGGGGGGACCGGGGAGCTGTTTTTT. This encodes CASRRTGGTGELFF.

The V and J genes are TRBV4-1 and TRBJ1-4; TRBD1 agrees at 10 bases. V shed 3 bases, J shed 8 bases, and the junction held 9 bases outside the gene matches. CDR1 and CDR2 from the germline V gene are MGHRA and YSYEKL. The CDR3 is 16 amino acids. Here the CDR3 reads CASSQAPGQGWEKLFF. In DNA form, the CDR3 reads TGCGCCAGCAGCCAGGCACCGGGACAGGGGTGGGAAAAACTGTTTTTT.

The rearrangement uses TRBV10-3 and TRBJ2-1, with D possibly being TRBD2 (6 bases). Germline values: CDR1 ENHRY, CDR2 SYGVKD. The V end lost 6 bases, the J end lost 9 bases, and 21 bases lay between the germline ends. The CDR3 extends over 15 amino acids. CDR3 amino acids: CAIRALLTSQSEQFF. The CDR3 nucleotides read TGTGCCATCAGGGCCCTCCTGACTAGTCAGAGTGAGCAGTTCTTC.

This chain uses TRBV6-6 with TRBJ1-2; 7 nucleotides match TRBD1. Germline CDR1 is MNHNY and CDR2 is SVGAGI (reference sequence). The CDR3 is 15 amino acids. Trimming cost V 7 bases and J 3 bases; bases outside gene matches: 11. The CDR3 loop reads CASTQGGQSYYGYTF. The CDR3 DNA follows: TGTGCCAGCACCCAAGGGGGACAGTCCTACTATGGCTACACCTTC.

V is TRBV18 and J is TRBJ2-2; possibly TRBD1 for D (6 bases). Germline loops: CDR1 KGHSH, CDR2 LQKENI. The CDR3 length is 14 residues. V lost 3 bases, J lost 5 bases, and 10 bases lay in between. Here the CDR3 reads CASSPDRTTGELFF. CDR3 bases: TGTGCCAGCTCACCCGACAGGACTACCGGGGAGCTGTTTTTT. Variable domain in full (rest from reference TRBV18 and TRBJ2-2): NAGVMQNPRHLVRRRGQEARLRCSPMKGHSHVYWYRQLPEEGLKFMVYLQKENIIDESGMPKERFSAEFPKEGPSILRIQQVVRGDSAAYFCASSPDRTTGELFFGEGSRLTVL.

This clone was seen a single time. V usage is TRBV11-2 and J usage is TRBJ2-7; possible D gene TRBD2, 5 bases. The CDR3 is 12 amino acids. Germline V lookup: CDR1 SGHAT, CDR2 FQNNGV. The V end lost 0 bases, the J end lost 12 bases, and 12 bases lay between the germline ends. CDR3 bases: TGTGCCAGCAGCTTAGAGACTATAACTTTGTACTTC. This sequence encodes CASSLETITLYF.

The CDR3 is CASRPPGQNNEQFF. The CDR3 bases are TGCGCCAGCAGACCACCGGGACAGAACAATGAGCAGTTCTTC. The chain is built from TRBV23-1 and TRBJ2-1; 7 positions match TRBD1. TRBV23-1 belongs to the ORF category, with a function that is uncertain. The CDR3 covers 14 residues. The V segment lost 6 bases and the J segment 5 bases; nucleotides outside the gene matches: 7.

J is TRBJ2-1 and V is TRBV9; 8 nucleotides align to TRBD2. This CDR3 comprises 15 residues. The J segment lost 7 bases and the V segment lost 3 bases, leaving 9 bases of the junction unmatched. Germline V gives CDR1 SGDLS, CDR2 YYNGEE. CDR3 DNA: TGTGCCAGCAGCGCCTTAACCGGGACTAGGAATGAGCAGTTCTTC. It translates to CASSALTGTRNEQFF.

The chain couples TRBV15 to TRBJ2-1; 11 bases align to TRBD2. This CDR3 spans 15 amino acids. The V and J ends lost 1 base and 10 bases, in that order; junction bases with no gene match: 6. Germline V gene data show CDR1 as LNHNV and CDR2 as YYDKDF (reference sequence). The CDR3 protein is CATSRGPGTSGEQFF. The CDR3 region has the DNA TGTGCCACCAGCAGAGGACCCGGGACTAGCGGCGAGCAGTTCTTC.

This chain links TRBV19 with TRBJ2-5; perhaps TRBD2 as D (6 bases). The J call is doubtful: the DNA matches TRBJ2-7 better. Germline CDR1 and CDR2: LNHDA and SQIVND (reference sequence). The CDR3 is made up of 18 amino acids. The DNA for the CDR3 is TGTGCCAGTAGCCCGTTGCAAGTTGACGGGGGTTCGGTCTACGAGCAGTACTTC. As protein: CASSPLQVDGGSVYEQYF.

The genes are TRBV19 and TRBJ2-1; no definite D call. The CDR3 runs 13 residues. CDR1 LNHDA and CDR2 SQIVND come from the germline V gene (reference sequence). V lost 6 bases and J lost 6, with 12 bases in between. For the CDR3, the DNA is TGTGCCAGTAGGAGAAGTTTACGCAATGAGCAGTTCTTC. It encodes CASRRSLRNEQFF.

The chain couples TRBV5-6 to TRBJ1-4; D ambiguous. V was shortened by 1 base and J by 2 bases, with 3 bases between the two germline ends. The CDR3 loop spans 13 amino acids. Germline V lookup: CDR1 SGHDT, CDR2 YYEEEE. CDR3 in amino acids: CASSLPTNEKLFF. In DNA, the CDR3 is TGTGCCAGCAGCTTGCCGACTAATGAAAAACTGTTTTTT.

In its sample, this clone is medium-sized (0.01 to 0.1%). The chain joins TRBV19 to TRBJ2-1; 7 nucleotides align to TRBD1. Trimming took 7 bases from V and 4 from J; bases not matched to a gene: 10. Germline V gene lookup returns CDR1 LNHDA and CDR2 SQIVND (reference sequence). The CDR3 has 15 amino acids. The CDR3 DNA is TGTGCCAGTACAAAACCGGGACAGAGTTACAATGAGCAGTTCTTC. Amino acids: CASTKPGQSYNEQFF.

The chain recombines TRBV11-1 with TRBJ2-5; the D gene is possibly TRBD2 (6 bases). In germline, CDR1 is SGHAT, CDR2 FQDESV (reference sequence). Trimming took 5 bases from V and 5 from J, leaving 15 bases between them. CDR3 size: 14 residues. CDR3 nucleotide sequence: TGTGCCAGCAGCCCCGGGCTTGGAGGGGAGACCCAGTACTTC. It translates to CASSPGLGGETQYF.

Written as DNA, the CDR3 is TGTGCCAGCAGTATGAACAGGGGATTGGATACGCAGTATTTT. Translating gives CASSMNRGLDTQYF. The rearrangement links TRBV11-2 to TRBJ2-3, with 7 bases matching TRBD1. Per the germline V gene, CDR1 is SGHAT and CDR2 is FQNNGV. This CDR3 region has 14 residues. The V gene end was trimmed by 6 bases and the J gene end by 6 bases; junction bases not matched to a gene: 9. Looking up the rest from reference TRBV11-2 and TRBJ2-3 gives the full variable domain: EAGVAQSPRYKIIEKRQSVAFWCNPISGHATLYWYQQILGQGPKLLIQFQNNGVVDDSQLPKDRFSAERLKGVDSTLKIQPAKLEDSAVYLCASSMNRGLDTQYFGPGTRLTVL.

The chain joins TRBV7-3 to TRBJ2-1, with 7 bases lining up with TRBD2. This CDR3 spans 16 amino acids. CDR1 is SGHTA and CDR2 is FQGTGA in the germline V gene. V shed 0 bases, J shed 9 bases, and the junction held 11 bases outside the gene matches. DNA of the CDR3: TGTGCCAGCAGCTTAACTCCCACAGCGGGGAAATTTGAGCAGTTCTTC. It codes for CASSLTPTAGKFEQFF.

Only a few counts were recorded for this clone. The gene calls are TRBV7-9 and TRBJ1-1; possibly TRBD1 for D (5 bases). Germline V gene data show CDR1 as SEHNR and CDR2 as FQNEAQ (reference sequence). The CDR3 consists of 15 residues. V shed 5 bases and J shed 4 bases, with 17 bases lying between them. The CDR3: CASSLTGTRSTEAFF. The CDR3 nucleotides are TGTGCCAGCAGCCTGACCGGGACTAGGTCCACTGAAGCTTTCTTT.

This chain's CDR3 is CALNRRGTGNEQYF. The CDR3 DNA follows: TGTGCCTTAAACCGACGGGGGACAGGGAACGAGCAGTACTTC. This chain uses TRBV30 with TRBJ2-7; 9 positions agree with TRBD1. This CDR3 has 14 amino acids. J was trimmed by 5 bases and V by 7 bases; bases with no gene match: 12. The germline V gene has CDR1 GTSNPN and CDR2 SVGIG (reference sequence).

The chain links TRBV2 to TRBJ1-3; 9 bases map to TRBD1. The CDR3 spans 14 residues. Per germline, CDR1 SNHLY and CDR2 FYNNEI. V lost 5 bases to trimming and J lost 7 bases; unmatched junction nucleotides: 6. The DNA for the CDR3 is TGTGCCAGCAGTCGGGACAGGGCCCGGAACACCATATATTTT. Translation gives CASSRDRARNTIYF.

The chain employs TRBV7-8 and TRBJ1-6; weak D call: TRBD1 (6 bases). The CDR3 has 12 residues. The V end lost 5 bases, the J end lost 14 bases, and 13 bases lay between the germline ends. The V gene's germline CDR1 is SGHVS and CDR2 FQNEAQ. DNA of the CDR3: TGTGCCAGCAGCCCTACAGGGTATTCCCTCCACTTT. Translating gives CASSPTGYSLHF.

This chain connects TRBV5-4 to TRBJ2-3, with 9 bases matching TRBD2. CDR1 SGHNT and CDR2 YYREEE come from the germline V gene (reference sequence). V lost 3 bases and J lost 2; bases outside the gene matches: 1. CDR3 size: 14 residues. CDR3 in amino acids: CASSSGLATDTQYF. The DNA of the CDR3 is TGTGCCAGCAGCTCGGGACTAGCCACAGATACGCAGTATTTT.

This clone was observed a few times. In DNA, the CDR3 is TGTGCCAGCATCGCTCGGTACAGGGTAGTGAACACTGAAGCTTTCTTT. Residues: CASIARYRVVNTEAFF. The chain is built from TRBV27 and TRBJ1-1; a possible D gene is TRBD1 (6 bases). With 7 bases removed from V and 0 bases from J, the gap between germline ends came to 18 bases. The CDR3 totals 16 residues. Germline lookup yields CDR1 MNHEY and CDR2 SMNVEV (reference sequence).